These T cell receptor beta chains were read from a single sample in a study of shared clonotypes between healthy human individuals. This table comes from immunoSEQ multiplex PCR, and its TCRdb copy is limited to in-frame clones, with some not included. This table has fewer than 1.8 million clones, approximately 98.5% appearing once. The sample consisted of naive CD4+ T cells sorted from blood. The receptor set was obtained from a man aged 25 to 40 in good health. Each CDR3 is given with its conserved first and last residue. D genes are given only for firm matches.

v_gene: TRBV29-1
j_gene: TRBJ1-1
d_gene: -
CDR3nt: TGCAGCGTTGCCCTCCCGGGAACTGAAGCTTTCTTT
CDR3aa: CSVALPGTEAFF

v_gene: TRBV5-1
j_gene: TRBJ2-7
d_gene: -
CDR3nt: TGCGCCAGCAGCTTGGACAGGTGGGGACGCGAGCAGTACTTC
CDR3aa: CASSLDRWGREQYF

v_gene: TRBV28
j_gene: TRBJ2-4
d_gene: TRBD2
CDR3nt: TGTGCCAGCAGTTCCGCCGGGACTACGCACATTCAGTACTTC
CDR3aa: CASSSAGTTHIQYF

v_gene: TRBV6-1
j_gene: TRBJ1-2
d_gene: -
CDR3nt: TGTGCCAGCAGTGAAATATATGGCTACACCTTC
CDR3aa: CASSEIYGYTF

v_gene: TRBV18
j_gene: TRBJ2-3
d_gene: -
CDR3nt: TGTGCCAGCTCAACCGAAGTATCCACAGATACGCAGTATTTT
CDR3aa: CASSTEVSTDTQYF

v_gene: TRBV28
j_gene: TRBJ1-5
d_gene: -
CDR3nt: TGTGCCAGCAGTTTTTGGGAGGGGCAGGGGTTGAGTTTCAATCAGCCCCAGCATTTT
CDR3aa: CASSFWEGQGLSFNQPQHF

v_gene: TRBV11-3
j_gene: TRBJ1-1
d_gene: TRBD1
CDR3nt: TGTGCCAGCAGCCAGGGGGAAGGGAACACTGAAGCTTTCTTT
CDR3aa: CASSQGEGNTEAFF

v_gene: TRBV10-2
j_gene: TRBJ1-2
d_gene: TRBD1
CDR3nt: TGCGCCAGCAGTGAGCTAGACAGGGCCCACTATGGCTACACCTTC
CDR3aa: CASSELDRAHYGYTF

v_gene: TRBV6-5
j_gene: TRBJ2-2
d_gene: TRBD2
CDR3nt: TGTGCCAGCAGTTACTCGACTAGCGCCAACACCGGGGAGCTGTTTTTT
CDR3aa: CASSYSTSANTGELFF

v_gene: TRBV11-2
j_gene: TRBJ2-7
d_gene: -
CDR3nt: TGTGCCAGCAGCGGTAACAGGGAGGTCAGCCACGAGCAGTACTTC
CDR3aa: CASSGNREVSHEQYF

v_gene: TRBV5-1
j_gene: TRBJ2-1
d_gene: -
CDR3nt: TGCGCCAGCAGCTCACAGGGACTCTCCTACAATGAGCAGTTCTTC
CDR3aa: CASSSQGLSYNEQFF

v_gene: TRBV30
j_gene: TRBJ1-1
d_gene: TRBD1
CDR3nt: TGTGCCTGGGGAGGGGGCATACTAACTCCCATTGAAGCTTTCTTT
CDR3aa: CAWGGGILTPIEAFF

v_gene: TRBV10-3
j_gene: TRBJ2-1
d_gene: -
CDR3nt: TGTGCCACCCGAGCGGAGGGCCTCGGGTACAATGAGCAGTTCTTC
CDR3aa: CATRAEGLGYNEQFF

v_gene: TRBV28
j_gene: TRBJ1-1
d_gene: -
CDR3nt: TGTGCCAGCACGTCGGGTGGCACTGAAGCTTTCTTT
CDR3aa: CASTSGGTEAFF

v_gene: TRBV9
j_gene: TRBJ2-1
d_gene: TRBD2
CDR3nt: TGTGCCAGCAGCCTAAGTTTAGCGGGGATTGATGAGCAGTTCTTC
CDR3aa: CASSLSLAGIDEQFF